This T cell receptor beta chain was captured by sequencing in a study of vaccination and CD4 T cells after COVID-19. Overall study context: With a range of 35 to 161, the median interval from diagnosis to drawing post-COVID samples was 90 to 120 days. Study-wide results and limits: The median count of SARS-CoV-2-reactive clonotypes rose from about 20 to 38, not significantly. Spike mono-reactivity was shown by 304 of 307 vaccine-specific clones in convalescent patients.

About this clonotype itself: Its antigen is not known.

Sequencing of cultured CD4+ T cell DNA used the Oncomine TCR Beta short-read assay. TCRdb used MiXCR to reprocess the PCR reads, holding one entry per CDR3 protein. The table has some 18,000 distinct CDR3 sequences, around 30% seen once. The sample's treatment: roughly nine-day PBMC culture with coronavirus spike peptide pools or control peptides (ViraFEST assay). ViraFEST stimulated the growth of antigen-specific T cells using peptide pools and subsequently profiled their TCRs by sequencing. The CDR3 extends over 13 amino acids. Losses at the gene ends were 5 bases for V and 7 bases for J; bases not matched to a gene: 6. Germline lookup yields CDR1 MNHNS and CDR2 SASEGT.

The sequence was collected from a human donor with COVID-19. Sequenced input: cultured CD4+ T cells from blood. The rearrangement links TRBV6-1 to TRBJ1-2, with 8 bases matching TRBD1. CDR3: CASSLGQGGGYTF. The CDR3 DNA sequence: TGTGCCAGCAGTCTCGGACAGGGAGGTGGCTACACCTTC.